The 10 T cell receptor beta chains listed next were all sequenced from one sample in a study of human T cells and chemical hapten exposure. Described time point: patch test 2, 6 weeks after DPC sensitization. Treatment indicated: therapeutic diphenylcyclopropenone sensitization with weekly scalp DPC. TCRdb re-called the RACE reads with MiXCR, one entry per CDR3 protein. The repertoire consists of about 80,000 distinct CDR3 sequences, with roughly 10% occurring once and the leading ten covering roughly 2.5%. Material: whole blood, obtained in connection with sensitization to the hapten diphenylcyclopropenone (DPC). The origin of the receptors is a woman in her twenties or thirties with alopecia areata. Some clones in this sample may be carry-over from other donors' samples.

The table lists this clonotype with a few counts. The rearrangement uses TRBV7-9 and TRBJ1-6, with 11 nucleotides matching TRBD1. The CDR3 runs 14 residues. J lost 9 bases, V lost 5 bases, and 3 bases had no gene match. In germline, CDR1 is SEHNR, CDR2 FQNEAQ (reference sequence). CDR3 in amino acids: CASSPGQGASPLHF. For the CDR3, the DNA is TGTGCCAGCAGCCCCGGACAGGGGGCTTCACCCCTCCACTTT.

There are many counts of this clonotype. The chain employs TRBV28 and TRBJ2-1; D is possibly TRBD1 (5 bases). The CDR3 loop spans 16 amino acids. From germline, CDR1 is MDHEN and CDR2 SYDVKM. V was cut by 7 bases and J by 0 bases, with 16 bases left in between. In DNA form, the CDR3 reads TGTGCCAGCATACCGGCTGGGGCCCGCTCCTACAATGAGCAGTTCTTC. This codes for CASIPAGARSYNEQFF. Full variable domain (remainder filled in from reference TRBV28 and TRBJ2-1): DVKVTQSSRYLVKRTGEKVFLECVQDMDHENMFWYRQDPGLGLRLIYFSYDVKMKEKGDIPEGYSVSREKKERFSLILESASTNQTSMYLCASIPAGARSYNEQFFGPGTRLTVL.

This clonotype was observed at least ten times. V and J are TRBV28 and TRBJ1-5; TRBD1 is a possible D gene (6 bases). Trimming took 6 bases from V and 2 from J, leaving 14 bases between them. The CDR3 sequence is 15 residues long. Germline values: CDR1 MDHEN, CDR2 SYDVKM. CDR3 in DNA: TGTGCCAGCAGGGGGACATCTCGGGGCAATCAGCCCCAGCATTTT. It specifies CASRGTSRGNQPQHF.

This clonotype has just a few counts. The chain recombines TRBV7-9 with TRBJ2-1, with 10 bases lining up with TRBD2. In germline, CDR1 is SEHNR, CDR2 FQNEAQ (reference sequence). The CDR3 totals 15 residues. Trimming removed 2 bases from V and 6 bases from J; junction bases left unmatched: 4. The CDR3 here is CASSLQREGLNEQFF. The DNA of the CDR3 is TGTGCCAGCAGCTTACAGCGGGAGGGCCTCAATGAGCAGTTCTTC.

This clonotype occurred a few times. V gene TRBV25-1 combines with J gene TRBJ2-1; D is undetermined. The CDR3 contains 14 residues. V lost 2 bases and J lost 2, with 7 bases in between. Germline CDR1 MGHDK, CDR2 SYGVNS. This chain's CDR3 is CASSERFTYNEQFF. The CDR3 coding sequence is TGTGCCAGCAGTGAACGCTTCACCTACAATGAGCAGTTCTTC.

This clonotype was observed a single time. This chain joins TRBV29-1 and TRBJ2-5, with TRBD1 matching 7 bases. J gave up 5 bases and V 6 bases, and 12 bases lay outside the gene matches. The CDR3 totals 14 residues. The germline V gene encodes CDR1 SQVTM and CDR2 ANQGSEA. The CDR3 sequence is CSVVKQGIHETQYF. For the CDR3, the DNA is TGCAGCGTCGTCAAACAGGGGATCCATGAGACCCAGTACTTC.

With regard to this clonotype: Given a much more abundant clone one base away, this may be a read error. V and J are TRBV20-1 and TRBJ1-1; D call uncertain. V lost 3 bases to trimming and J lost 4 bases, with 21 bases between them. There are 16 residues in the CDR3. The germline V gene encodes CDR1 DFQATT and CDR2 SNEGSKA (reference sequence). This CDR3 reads CSASGLAQEAGTEAFF. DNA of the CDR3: TGCAGTGCTAGTGGTCTCGCCCAGGAGGCTGGCACTGAAGCTTTCTTT.

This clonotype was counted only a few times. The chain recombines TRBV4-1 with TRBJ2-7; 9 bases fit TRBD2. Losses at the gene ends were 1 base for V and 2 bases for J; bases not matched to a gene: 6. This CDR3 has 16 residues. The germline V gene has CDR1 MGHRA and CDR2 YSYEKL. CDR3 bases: TGCGCCAGCAGCCAAGCATCCGGGACTAGCCCCTACGAGCAGTACTTC. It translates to CASSQASGTSPYEQYF.

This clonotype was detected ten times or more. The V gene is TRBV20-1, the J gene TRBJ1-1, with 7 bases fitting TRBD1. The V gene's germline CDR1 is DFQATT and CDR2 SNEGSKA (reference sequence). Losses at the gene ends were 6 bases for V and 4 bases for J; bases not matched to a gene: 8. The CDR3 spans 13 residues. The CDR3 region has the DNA TGCAGTGCACGCCCCGACAGGGCCACTGAAGCTTTCTTT. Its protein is CSARPDRATEAFF.

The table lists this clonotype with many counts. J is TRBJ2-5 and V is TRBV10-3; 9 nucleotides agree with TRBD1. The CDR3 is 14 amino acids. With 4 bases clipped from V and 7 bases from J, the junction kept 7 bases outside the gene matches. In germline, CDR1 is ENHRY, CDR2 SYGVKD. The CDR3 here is CAISGDRASGTQYF. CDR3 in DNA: TGTGCCATCAGTGGGGACAGGGCAAGTGGGACCCAGTACTTC.